This T cell receptor beta chain was retrieved from a study of shared clonotypes between healthy human individuals. General observations from the study: The authors expected sequencing depth to affect clonotype sharing among donors.

The data were produced by immunoSEQ multiplex PCR, yet TCRdb's version contains in-frame clones alone and is incomplete. The data contain some 2,500,000 clones, around 93% of them singletons. J was trimmed by 4 bases and V by 8 bases; bases with no gene match: 9. The CDR3 runs to 14 residues. CDR1 is MDHEN, CDR2 SYDVKM, per germline. As concerns this clone: Its target is unknown.

This chain connects TRBV28 to TRBJ2-7; 9 positions match TRBD1. This receptor was obtained from a young man in good health. Some clones in this sample may be carry-over from other donors' samples. Sequencing was performed on naive CD4+ T cells from PBMCs. The sample's subset: CD45RA+ positively selected. CDR3 loop: CASSPGTGKYEQYF. CDR3 coding DNA: TGTGCCAGCTCTCCTGGGACAGGGAAGTACGAGCAGTACTTC.